The T cell receptor (beta chain) under discussion was sequenced for a study of T cell responses to AZD1222 COVID-19 vaccine. Study-level findings and limits: Once two AZD1222 doses were given, Spike-specific TCR breadth and depth went up.

Germline CDR1 reads SGHDT; CDR2 reads YYEEEE. This CDR3 has 17 residues. V was pared by 4 bases and J by 3 bases, with 12 bases of the junction left unmatched. The protocol was immunoSEQ multiplex PCR, while the TCRdb copy is restricted to in-frame clones and leaves out a portion. This table holds fewer than 120,000 clones, over 90% found once. About this clone itself: Antigen specificity is unknown.

V is TRBV5-6 and J is TRBJ2-1; the match to TRBD2 covers 8 bases. The receptor comes from an adult who received the AZD1222 COVID-19 vaccine. Sequences were derived from peripheral blood, sampled 28 days after the second AZD1222 dose. CDR3 residues: CASSPTPGGPYYNEQFF. DNA of the CDR3: TGTGCCAGCAGCCCTACCCCGGGGGGGCCATACTACAATGAGCAGTTCTTC.